A selection of T cell receptor beta chains follows, all from one sample in a study of T cell responses to AZD1222 COVID-19 vaccine. Clones were read by immunoSEQ multiplex PCR, and TCRdb kept only the in-frame ones, dropping some. The table includes approximately 69,000 clones, 70% to 90% detected once. The sequences come from peripheral blood, collected 28 days after the second AZD1222 dose. The receptors originated from an adult who received the AZD1222 COVID-19 vaccine. Each CDR3 is given with its conserved first and last residue. Fields, in order: CDR3 DNA, CDR3 protein, clone size, V gene, J gene, D gene. The D gene is left open where the match is weak. Clone size, where shown, is once, few, many, or a class for clones that have expanded.

TGTGCCAGCAGCTTGCGAGCTAGCGGGAGGCGTACGCAGTATTTT	CASSLRASGRRTQYF	-	TRBV5-6	TRBJ2-3	TRBD2
TGTGCCAGCAGCGGGACAGGGTGGACTGAAGCTTTCTTT	CASSGTGWTEAFF	-	TRBV14	TRBJ1-1	TRBD1
TGTGCCAGCAGTTTAGGGACGGGACGGAGGGACTACGAGCAGTACTTC	CASSLGTGRRDYEQYF	-	TRBV27	TRBJ2-7	-
TGTGCCAGCAGCTTAGCGCTAGCGGGAAGAATCAATGAGCAGTTCTTC	CASSLALAGRINEQFF	-	TRBV7-8	TRBJ2-1	TRBD2
TGTGCCAGCAGCTTACCCTCGGAGGGACGGAACTATGGCTACACCTTC	CASSLPSEGRNYGYTF	-	TRBV11-2	TRBJ1-2	-
TGCGCCAGCACTTGGGGCGGGGGGCGTAATGAGCAGTTCTTC	CASTWGGGRNEQFF	-	TRBV5-1	TRBJ2-1	TRBD2
TGCGCCAGCAGCTTGGAGGGCGGGAGGGAAACCTACGAGCAGTACTTC	CASSLEGGRETYEQYF	-	TRBV5-1	TRBJ2-7	TRBD2
TGTGCCACCAGCATATATAGGGGAGTCATAGAAAAACTGTTTTTT	CATSIYRGVIEKLFF	-	TRBV24-1	TRBJ1-4	-
TGTGCCAGCAGTCGTTCAGGGGGCGGTTGGGAGACCCAGTACTTC	CASSRSGGGWETQYF	-	TRBV2	TRBJ2-5	TRBD1
TGTGCCAGCAGCCTGACTAGCGGTCCGTACAATGAGCAGTTCTTC	CASSLTSGPYNEQFF	once	TRBV7-9	TRBJ2-1	TRBD2
TGTGCCTGGAGTGTACGGGGGGTTGGAGAGACCCAGTACTTC	CAWSVRGVGETQYF	-	TRBV30	TRBJ2-5	TRBD2
TGTGCCAGTACTTGGCTGGGGGAGCCCCAGCATTTT	CASTWLGEPQHF	few	TRBV19	TRBJ1-5	-
TGTGCCAGCAGCCCACTGTGGGACAGGGACCACGAGCAGTACTTC	CASSPLWDRDHEQYF	few	TRBV7-9	TRBJ2-7	TRBD1
TGCGCCAGCAGCCCGCAAGGAGATACGCAGTATTTT	CASSPQGDTQYF	few	TRBV5-1	TRBJ2-3	-
TGTGCCAGTAGTACGTTCCAGGGATCTGAAGCTTTCTTT	CASSTFQGSEAFF	-	TRBV19	TRBJ1-1	-
TGTGCCACCAGCCTAGCTAGGGCCAACTACGAGCAGTACTTC	CATSLARANYEQYF	once	TRBV15	TRBJ2-7	-
TGTGCCAGCAGCCAGTCAGGGGGGGACACTGAAGCTTTCTTT	CASSQSGGDTEAFF	-	TRBV3-1/TRBV3-2	TRBJ1-1	TRBD1
TGTGCCAGCAGCTTTCTAGCGGAAGAGACCCAGTACTTC	CASSFLAEETQYF	-	TRBV7-8	TRBJ2-5	TRBD2
TGTGCCAGCAGCCAGGGTGGGGCCCCGGCGCATGAGCAGTTCTTC	CASSQGGAPAHEQFF	-	TRBV9	TRBJ2-1	-
TGCGCCAGCAGCCAAGATTCAGTGACAGGGAGAGGCTACACCTTC	CASSQDSVTGRGYTF	-	TRBV4-1	TRBJ1-2	TRBD1
TGTGCCAGCAGCCCTACCGGCATACCTAGCGAGCAGTACTTC	CASSPTGIPSEQYF	-	TRBV5-8	TRBJ2-7	-
TGTGCCAGCAGTACGGGCTGGCAAACTGGGGCCAACGTCCTGACTTTC	CASSTGWQTGANVLTF	many	TRBV2	TRBJ2-6	-
TGTGCCAGCAGTTTATCCTCTGAGGGCCGTTACGCTTTCTTT	CASSLSSEGRYAFF	-	TRBV28	TRBJ1-1	-
TGCAGCGCTACTGGGACTAGCGGGGGTCGTGAGCAGTTCTTC	CSATGTSGGREQFF	once	TRBV29-1	TRBJ2-1	TRBD2
TGTGCCAGCAGCCACCCCCTGGCGGACACCTACAATGAGCAGTTCTTC	CASSHPLADTYNEQFF	-	TRBV7-6	TRBJ2-1	-
TGTGCCAGCAGCTCCAACAGGGGTCGGGGCGGGGAGCTGTTTTTT	CASSSNRGRGGELFF	-	TRBV5-4	TRBJ2-2	TRBD1
TGTGCCAGCAGTGAGACAGGGAGCTCTGGAAACACCATATATTTT	CASSETGSSGNTIYF	-	TRBV6-4	TRBJ1-3	TRBD1
TGTGCCAGCAGTGTGGACAGGCCGTGGACTAATGAAAAACTGTTTTTT	CASSVDRPWTNEKLFF	few	TRBV6-1	TRBJ1-4	TRBD1
TGCGCCAGCAGCACCGGGACCTACAATGAGCAGTTCTTC	CASSTGTYNEQFF	once	TRBV5-1	TRBJ2-1	-
TGTGCCACCAGCAGAGCCGGCTTGGAAGCTTTCTTT	CATSRAGLEAFF	-	TRBV15	TRBJ1-1	-
TGTGCCAGCTCAACAATACGAGACAGGGCTGAAGCTTTCTTT	CASSTIRDRAEAFF	-	TRBV18	TRBJ1-1	TRBD1
TGTGCCAGCAGCCAAGGTCCTAGCGGGCAAGAGACCCAGTACTTC	CASSQGPSGQETQYF	-	TRBV4-2	TRBJ2-5	TRBD2
TGTGCCAGCAGCCCGACAGGAACGTACGAGCAGTACTTC	CASSPTGTYEQYF	-	TRBV5-6	TRBJ2-7	-
TGTGCCAGCAGCTTGGTAGGAGGTGCAACTAATGAAAAACTGTTTTTT	CASSLVGGATNEKLFF	-	TRBV5-6	TRBJ1-4	-
TGCGCCAGCAGAGTAACACAACCTCTCGAAGCTTTCTTT	CASRVTQPLEAFF	-	TRBV10-2	TRBJ1-1	-
TGTGCCAGCAGCTCCGGGACACGAAAAGAGACCCAGTACTTC	CASSSGTRKETQYF	-	TRBV11-1	TRBJ2-5	-
TGCGCCAGCAGCGACAGGGCCACCACAGATACGCAGTATTTT	CASSDRATTDTQYF	-	TRBV10-1	TRBJ2-3	TRBD1
TGTGCTAGTGCCAACCCCGAGGCCCCTATTGGCTACACCTTC	CASANPEAPIGYTF	-	TRBV12-5	TRBJ1-2	-
TGTGCCAGCTCACCACGGACAGGGCCTGTCGTAGGGGCCAACGTCCTGACTTTC	CASSPRTGPVVGANVLTF	once	TRBV18	TRBJ2-6	TRBD1
TGTGCCAGCAGCTTGGGAGGCCAGAACACCGGGGAGCTGTTTTTT	CASSLGGQNTGELFF	-	TRBV5-6	TRBJ2-2	-
TGCGCCAGCAGCCGAGACACAGGGAGGGGATTCTACGAGCAGTACTTC	CASSRDTGRGFYEQYF	-	TRBV4-1	TRBJ2-7	-
TGTGCCAGCAGCTCTCACGGCTCCTACAATGAGCAGTTCTTC	CASSSHGSYNEQFF	once	TRBV11-2	TRBJ2-1	-
TGTGCCAGCAGCTTAGTCAGGGGGCTCGGCACAGATACGCAGTATTTT	CASSLVRGLGTDTQYF	-	TRBV11-1	TRBJ2-3	TRBD1
TGTGCCAGCACCTTCCCCGGGACAGGGTTTGGAAACACCATATATTTT	CASTFPGTGFGNTIYF	-	TRBV7-9	TRBJ1-3	TRBD1
TGCGCCAGCAGCTTGGGGGCAGGGGACTATGGCTACACCTTC	CASSLGAGDYGYTF	-	TRBV5-1	TRBJ1-2	-
TGTGCCAGCAGTGAAACTGGTCATCAGCCCCAGCATTTT	CASSETGHQPQHF	-	TRBV6-1	TRBJ1-5	-
TGCGCCAGCAGCCCTCCGACTGGGTACACCGGGGAGCTGTTTTTT	CASSPPTGYTGELFF	-	TRBV4-1	TRBJ2-2	-
TGTGCCAGCAGCTTTGGACAGGGAACAGATACGCAGTATTTT	CASSFGQGTDTQYF	-	TRBV5-4	TRBJ2-3	TRBD1
TGCGCCAGCAGCGCCGACAGGGGTGAGACCCAGTACTTC	CASSADRGETQYF	-	TRBV5-1	TRBJ2-5	TRBD1
TGTGCCATCAGTGCCGCCGGGAGAGGAAGCAATCAGCCCCAGCATTTT	CAISAAGRGSNQPQHF	-	TRBV10-3	TRBJ1-5	-
TGTGCCAGCAGCGATCGCCGGGCCCCACAAGAGACCCAGTACTTC	CASSDRRAPQETQYF	-	TRBV7-8	TRBJ2-5	-